This entry lists 23 T cell receptor beta chains sequenced from one sample in a study of blood T cell repertoires in COVID-19. The method was immunoSEQ multiplex PCR; TCRdb's version includes in-frame clones alone and lacks a portion of them. Of some 180,000 clones in the sample, around 85% are singletons; the top ten hold around 21%. The sample was peripheral blood. The source is a man between 65 and 85 years old with active or convalescent COVID-19.

The V gene is TRBV10-1, the J gene TRBJ1-1, with 8 bases fitting TRBD1. CDR1 and CDR2 (germline): WNHNN, SYGVQD (reference sequence). The CDR3 sequence is 14 residues long. Trimming removed 5 bases from V and 6 bases from J; junction bases left unmatched: 8. DNA for the CDR3: TGCGCCAGCAGTCGGGACAGGAGTATAGCTGAAGCTTTCTTT. This gives the protein CASSRDRSIAEAFF.

The chain couples TRBV9 to TRBJ1-6; 10 nucleotides match TRBD1. The V gene's germline CDR1 is SGDLS and CDR2 YYNGEE. CDR3 length: 15 residues. The V and J ends lost 5 bases and 8 bases, in that order; junction bases with no gene match: 7. CDR3 in amino acids: CASRGDRGEDSPLHF. The DNA of the CDR3 is TGTGCCAGCAGAGGGGACAGGGGAGAGGATTCACCCCTCCACTTT.

The V gene is TRBV29-1, the J gene TRBJ2-1; no reliable D call. V was trimmed by 0 bases and J by 0 bases, leaving 12 bases between them. The germline gives CDR1 SQVTM, CDR2 ANQGSEA. The CDR3 totals 16 residues. CDR3 protein: CSVEDPTGSSYNEQFF. For the CDR3, the DNA is TGCAGCGTTGAAGATCCCACCGGTAGCTCCTACAATGAGCAGTTCTTC.

The V call is TRBV3-1 (or the pseudogene TRBV3-2), the J call TRBJ2-7; the match to TRBD1 covers 9 bases. The J segment lost 3 bases and the V segment lost 6 bases, leaving 9 bases of the junction unmatched. The germline gives CDR1 LGHDT, CDR2 YNNKEL (reference sequence). This CDR3 region has 15 residues. Here the CDR3 reads CASSPTGTGRYEQYF. Here the CDR3 DNA reads TGTGCCAGCAGTCCGACCGGGACAGGGCGCTACGAGCAGTACTTC.

The CDR3, as DNA: TGCGCCAGCAGCCAAGATAGGGGTTCCTACAATGAGCAGTTCTTC. Its protein product is CASSQDRGSYNEQFF. This sequence joins TRBV4-1 and TRBJ2-1, with D possibly being TRBD1 (5 bases). The CDR3 has 15 amino acids. Trimming took off 0 bases at V and 1 base at J, with 7 bases between the two ends. Germline CDR1 reads MGHRA; CDR2 reads YSYEKL.

The gene calls are TRBV27 and TRBJ2-2; the match to TRBD2 covers 7 bases. V shed 7 bases, J shed 7 bases, and the junction held 6 bases outside the gene matches. Germline values: CDR1 MNHEY, CDR2 SMNVEV (reference sequence). The CDR3 is 13 amino acids. CDR3 loop: CASKAGRVGELFF. CDR3 nucleotide sequence: TGTGCCAGCAAAGCAGGGAGGGTCGGGGAGCTGTTTTTT.

The chain couples TRBV9 to TRBJ1-1, with D possibly matching TRBD1 (5 bases). Trimming took off 3 bases at V and 3 bases at J, with 9 bases between the two ends. The CDR3 is 13 residues long. Germline CDR1 SGDLS, CDR2 YYNGEE. The CDR3 DNA reads as TGTGCCAGCAGCGGACAGTTGGACACTGAAGCTTTCTTT. Encoded protein: CASSGQLDTEAFF.

The count of this clone is one. This chain uses TRBV21-1 with TRBJ2-1; the D call of TRBD2 is as the table states it, not checked on the DNA. TRBV21-1 is termed a pseudogene. The CDR3 covers 13 residues. CDR3: CACAGSCYNEQFF. CDR3 coding DNA: TGTGCCTGCGCCGGGAGCTGTTACAATGAGCAGTTCTTC.

The CDR3 DNA reads TGTGCCAGCAGCCCTTCGGGGGGCCACACCTACGAGCAGTACTTC. It codes for CASSPSGGHTYEQYF. The chain links TRBV7-6 to TRBJ2-7; D possibly corresponds to TRBD2 (7 bases). Germline lookup yields CDR1 SGHVS and CDR2 FNYEAQ. The length of the CDR3 is 15 residues. The ends were cut back, 5 bases at V and 2 bases at J, with 16 bases in the middle.

For this clone: Other nucleotide sequences in the sample specify the same CDR3. The gene calls are TRBV30 and TRBJ1-5; TRBD1 might be the D (6 bases). V lost 2 bases, J lost 4 bases, and 9 bases lay in between. The CDR3 spans 13 residues. Germline CDR1 and CDR2: GTSNPN and SVGIG (reference sequence). CDR3 bases: TGTGCCTGGAGTAGGCAGGGGAATCAGCCCCAGCATTTT. Residues: CAWSRQGNQPQHF.

The chain couples TRBV21-1 to TRBJ1-5; the table's D call, TRBD1, has no DNA check behind it. TRBV21-1 has pseudogene status. The CDR3 is 16 residues long. Here the CDR3 reads CASRRGTGVRGQPQHF. The DNA for the CDR3 is TGTGCCAGCAGGAGGGGGACAGGGGTAAGGGGTCAGCCCCAGCATTTT.

The chain combines TRBV7-6 with TRBJ1-5; weak D call: TRBD1 (5 bases). Germline-derived CDR1 and CDR2 are SGHVS and FNYEAQ. The CDR3 is 16 residues long. V was cut by 5 bases and J by 0 bases, with 14 bases left in between. CDR3 in amino acids: CASSPGGINSNQPQHF. CDR3 DNA sequence: TGTGCCAGCAGCCCTGGGGGGATAAATAGCAATCAGCCCCAGCATTTT.

The V and J genes are TRBV7-2 and TRBJ2-4, with 9 bases fitting TRBD2. CDR3 length equals 14 residues. CDR1 SGHTA and CDR2 FQGNSA come from the germline V gene. Germline trimming cut 5 bases from V and 7 bases from J; bases unmatched to any gene: 6. The DNA of the CDR3 is TGTGCCAGCAGCCTCGGGACTAGCTGGAACATTCAGTACTTC. The encoded protein is CASSLGTSWNIQYF.

The chain combines TRBV6-5 with TRBJ2-7; 7 nucleotides match TRBD1. After removal of 6 bases from V and 6 bases from J, the junction contained 8 bases not matched to a gene. Germline lookup yields CDR1 MNHEY and CDR2 SVGAGI. The CDR3 contains 13 residues. DNA of the CDR3: TGTGCCAGCAGGCGAAACAGGGGCAGCGAGCAGTACTTC. Amino acids: CASRRNRGSEQYF.

V and J are TRBV5-1 and TRBJ2-7; 9 nucleotides align to TRBD1. Germline-derived CDR1 and CDR2 are SGHRS and YFSETQ. Trimming removed 0 bases from V and 3 bases from J; junction bases left unmatched: 7. CDR3 length: 16 residues. The CDR3 protein is CASSLALDRGFYEQYF. CDR3 nucleotide sequence: TGCGCCAGCAGCTTGGCCCTGGACAGGGGTTTCTACGAGCAGTACTTC.

The chain combines TRBV11-2 with TRBJ1-3; 10 bases line up with TRBD1. J gave up 4 bases and V 5 bases, and 14 bases lay outside the gene matches. Germline lookup yields CDR1 SGHAT and CDR2 FQNNGV. The CDR3 covers 18 residues. The CDR3 bases are TGTGCCAGCAGCCGCGCTCCGGGACAGGGGCTGGCGGGAAACACCATATATTTT. This sequence encodes CASSRAPGQGLAGNTIYF.

The rearrangement links TRBV18 to TRBJ1-2; 10 bases align to TRBD1. This CDR3 spans 18 amino acids. Germline assignment: CDR1 KGHSH and CDR2 LQKENI. With V trimmed by 2 bases and J by 8 bases, 17 bases remained unmatched. The CDR3 is CASSPGQAYIGTGDGYTF. For the CDR3, the DNA is TGTGCCAGCTCACCAGGCCAAGCCTACATCGGGACAGGGGACGGCTACACCTTC.

The gene calls are TRBV4-2 and TRBJ1-2; 7 bases are a match to TRBD1. Germline assignment: CDR1 LGHNA and CDR2 YNFKEQ. The CDR3 length is 15 residues. The junction had 6 bases not matched to a gene; V was cut back by 1 base and J by 4 bases. Here the CDR3 reads CASSQGRGGPYGYTF. The CDR3 region has the DNA TGTGCCAGCAGCCAAGGTAGAGGGGGCCCCTATGGCTACACCTTC.

The chain recombines TRBV18 with TRBJ1-5; 9 positions agree with TRBD1. The V and J ends lost 2 bases and 16 bases, in that order; junction bases with no gene match: 30. The V gene's germline CDR1 is KGHSH and CDR2 LQKENI. The CDR3 contains 20 residues. The CDR3 DNA is TGTGCCAGCTCACCAGATCCTCATGACAGGGGGGATAGGGAATCAGCCCCAGGACATTTT. Translation: CASSPDPHDRGDRESAPGHF.

The CDR3 DNA reads TGTGCCAGCAGCCCGGACGGGACTCCCCGCGAGCAGTACTTC. As protein: CASSPDGTPREQYF. The gene calls are TRBV9 and TRBJ2-7, with D perhaps TRBD2 (6 bases). Germline values: CDR1 SGDLS, CDR2 YYNGEE. Trimming removed 4 bases from V and 6 bases from J, with 17 bases in between. The CDR3 length is 14 residues. The whole variable domain, filled in from reference TRBV9 and TRBJ2-7, reads DSGVTQTPKHLITATGQRVTLRCSPRSGDLSVYWYQQSLDQGLQFLIQYYNGEERAKGNILERFSAQQFPDLHSELNLSSLELGDSALYFCASSPDGTPREQYFGPGTRLTVT.

The genes are TRBV2 and TRBJ1-5; D is perhaps TRBD1 (5 bases). Germline V gene data show CDR1 as SNHLY and CDR2 as FYNNEI. V lost 2 bases and J lost 7, with 9 bases in between. This CDR3 comprises 13 residues. The DNA for the CDR3 is TGTGCCAGCAGTGAAATCAGGGAACAGCCCCAGCATTTT. Translated, it gives CASSEIREQPQHF.

The rearrangement joins TRBV27 to TRBJ1-2; tentative D call: TRBD1 (5 bases). The V gene lost 4 bases and the J gene lost 0 bases, with 12 bases spanning the gap. Germline V gene lookup returns CDR1 MNHEY and CDR2 SMNVEV (reference sequence). There are 15 residues in the CDR3. The CDR3 sequence: CASSSGGKANYGYTF. The CDR3 DNA reads as TGTGCCAGCAGTTCCGGGGGGAAAGCTAACTATGGCTACACCTTC.

J is TRBJ1-3 and V is TRBV7-6; D perhaps matches TRBD1 (5 bases). Between the trimmed V and J ends, which lost 6 bases and 2 bases, there was a span of 20 bases. Per the germline V gene, CDR1 is SGHVS and CDR2 is FNYEAQ. The CDR3 is made up of 17 amino acids. The CDR3 DNA reads TGTGCCAGCAGGCCCACCGCGACGGGGGACCCTGGAAACACCATATATTTT. Translation: CASRPTATGDPGNTIYF.